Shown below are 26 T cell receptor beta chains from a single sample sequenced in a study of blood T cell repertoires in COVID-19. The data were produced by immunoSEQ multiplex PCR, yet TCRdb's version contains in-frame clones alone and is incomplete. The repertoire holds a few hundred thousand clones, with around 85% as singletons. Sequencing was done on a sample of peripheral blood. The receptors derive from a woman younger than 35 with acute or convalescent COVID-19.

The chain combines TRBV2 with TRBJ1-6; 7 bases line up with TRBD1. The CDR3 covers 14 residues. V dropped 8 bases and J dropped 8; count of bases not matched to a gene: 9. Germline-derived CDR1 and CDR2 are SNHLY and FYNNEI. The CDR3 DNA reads TGTGCCAGCCGGGTGGGACAGACGCATTCACCCCTCCACTTT. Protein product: CASRVGQTHSPLHF. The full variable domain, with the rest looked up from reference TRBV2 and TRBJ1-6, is EPEVTQTPSHQVTQMGQEVILRCVPISNHLYFYWYRQILGQKVEFLVSFYNNEISEKSEIFDDQFSVERPDGSNFTLKIRSTKLEDSAMYFCASRVGQTHSPLHFGNGTRLTVT.

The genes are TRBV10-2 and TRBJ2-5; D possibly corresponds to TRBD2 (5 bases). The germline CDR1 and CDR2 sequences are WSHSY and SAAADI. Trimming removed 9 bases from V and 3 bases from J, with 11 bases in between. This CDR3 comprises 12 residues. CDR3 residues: CASLDGKETQYF. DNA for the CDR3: TGCGCCAGTTTAGACGGGAAAGAGACCCAGTACTTC.

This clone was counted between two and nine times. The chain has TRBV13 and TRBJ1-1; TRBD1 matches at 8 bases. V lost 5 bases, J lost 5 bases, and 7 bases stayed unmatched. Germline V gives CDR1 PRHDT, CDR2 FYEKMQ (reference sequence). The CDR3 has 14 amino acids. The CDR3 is CASSRGQEVTEAFF. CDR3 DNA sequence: TGTGCCAGCAGCCGGGGACAGGAAGTGACTGAAGCTTTCTTT.

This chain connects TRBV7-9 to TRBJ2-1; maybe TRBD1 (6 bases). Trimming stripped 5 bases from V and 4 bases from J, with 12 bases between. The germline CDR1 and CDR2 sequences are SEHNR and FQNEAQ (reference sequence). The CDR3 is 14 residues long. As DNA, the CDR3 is TGTGCCAGCAGCGCCGGGACACCTTACAATGAGCAGTTCTTC. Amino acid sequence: CASSAGTPYNEQFF.

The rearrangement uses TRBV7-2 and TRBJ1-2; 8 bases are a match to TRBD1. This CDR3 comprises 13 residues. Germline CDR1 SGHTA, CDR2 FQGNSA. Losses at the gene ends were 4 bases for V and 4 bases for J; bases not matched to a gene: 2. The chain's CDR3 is CASSYRGVYGYTF. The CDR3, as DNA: TGTGCCAGCAGCTACAGGGGGGTCTATGGCTACACCTTC.

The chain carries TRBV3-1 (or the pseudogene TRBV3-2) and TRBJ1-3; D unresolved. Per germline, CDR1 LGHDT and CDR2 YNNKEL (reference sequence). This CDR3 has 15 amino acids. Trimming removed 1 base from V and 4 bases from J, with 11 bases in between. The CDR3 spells CASSQGHREGNTIYF. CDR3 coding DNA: TGTGCCAGCAGCCAAGGACACCGAGAGGGAAACACCATATATTTT.

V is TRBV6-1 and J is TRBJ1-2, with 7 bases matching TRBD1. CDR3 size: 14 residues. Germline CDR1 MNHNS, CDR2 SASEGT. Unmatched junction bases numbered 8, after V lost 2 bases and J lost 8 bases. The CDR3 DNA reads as TGTGCCAGCAGTGAAAGCAACAGGGGTTTCGGCTACACCTTC. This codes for CASSESNRGFGYTF.

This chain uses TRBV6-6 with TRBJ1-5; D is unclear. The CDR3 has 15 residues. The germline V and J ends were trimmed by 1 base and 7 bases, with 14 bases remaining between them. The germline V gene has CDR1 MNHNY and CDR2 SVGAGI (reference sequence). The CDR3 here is CASSYLTPRGQPQHF. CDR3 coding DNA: TGTGCCAGCAGTTACTTGACCCCACGAGGGCAGCCCCAGCATTTT.

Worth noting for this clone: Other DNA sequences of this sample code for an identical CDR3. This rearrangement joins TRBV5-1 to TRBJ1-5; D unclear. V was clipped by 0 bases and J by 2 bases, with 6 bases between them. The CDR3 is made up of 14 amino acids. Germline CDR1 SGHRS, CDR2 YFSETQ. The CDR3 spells CASSLESGNQPQHF. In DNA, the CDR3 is TGCGCCAGCAGCTTGGAGTCGGGCAATCAGCCCCAGCATTTT. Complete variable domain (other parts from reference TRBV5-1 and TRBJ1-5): KAGVTQTPRYLIKTRGQQVTLSCSPISGHRSVSWYQQTPGQGLQFLFEYFSETQRNKGNFPGRFSGRQFSNSRSEMNVSTLELGDSALYLCASSLESGNQPQHFGDGTRLSIL.

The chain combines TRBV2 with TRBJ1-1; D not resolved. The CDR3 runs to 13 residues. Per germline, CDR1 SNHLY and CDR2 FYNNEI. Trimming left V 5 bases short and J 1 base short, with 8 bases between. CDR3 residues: CASSTTRNTEAFF. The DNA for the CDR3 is TGTGCCAGCAGTACGACAAGGAACACTGAAGCTTTCTTT.

The CDR3: CASRTDRGLDSPLHF. The CDR3 DNA reads as TGCGCCAGCAGAACAGACAGGGGGCTCGATTCACCCCTCCACTTT. This chain connects TRBV5-1 to TRBJ1-6, with 10 bases aligning to TRBD1. The germline V gene encodes CDR1 SGHRS and CDR2 YFSETQ. The J segment lost 8 bases and the V segment lost 5 bases, leaving 7 bases of the junction unmatched. The CDR3 runs to 15 residues.

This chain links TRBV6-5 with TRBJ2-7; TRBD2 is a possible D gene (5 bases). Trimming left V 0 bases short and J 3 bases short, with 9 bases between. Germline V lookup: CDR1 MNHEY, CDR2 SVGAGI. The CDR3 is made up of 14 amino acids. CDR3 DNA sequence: TGTGCCAGCAGTTACTCGGGGAGATTCTACGAGCAGTACTTC. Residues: CASSYSGRFYEQYF.

The CDR3 nucleotides read TGTGCCAGCAGCTTGGGACAGCTTAGCTCCTACGAGCAGTACTTC. Encoded protein: CASSLGQLSSYEQYF. J is TRBJ2-7 and V is TRBV7-9; 7 positions agree with TRBD1. The J segment lost 0 bases and the V segment lost 3 bases, leaving 5 bases of the junction unmatched. CDR1 and CDR2 from the germline V gene are SEHNR and FQNEAQ (reference sequence). The CDR3 extends over 15 amino acids.

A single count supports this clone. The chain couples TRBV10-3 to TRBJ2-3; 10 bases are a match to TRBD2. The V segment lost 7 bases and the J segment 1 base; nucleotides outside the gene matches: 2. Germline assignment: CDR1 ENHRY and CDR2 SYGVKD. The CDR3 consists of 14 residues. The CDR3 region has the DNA TGTGCCATCACTAGCGGGAGCCGCACAGATACGCAGTATTTT. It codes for CAITSGSRTDTQYF.

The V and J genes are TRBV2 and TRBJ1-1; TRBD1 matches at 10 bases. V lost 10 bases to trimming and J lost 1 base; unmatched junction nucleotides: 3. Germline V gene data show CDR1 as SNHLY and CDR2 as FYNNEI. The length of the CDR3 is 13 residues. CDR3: CATRQGANTEAFF. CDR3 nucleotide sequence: TGTGCCACAAGACAGGGGGCGAACACTGAAGCTTTCTTT.

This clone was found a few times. CDR3 in amino acids: CASSFSTQGAHEQYF. For the CDR3, the DNA is TGTGCCAGTAGTTTCTCCACCCAGGGGGCTCACGAGCAGTACTTC. The V and J genes are TRBV19 and TRBJ2-7; the match to TRBD1 covers 8 bases. Trimming removed 5 bases from V and 5 bases from J; junction bases left unmatched: 11. Per the germline V gene, CDR1 is LNHDA and CDR2 is SQIVND (reference sequence). The CDR3 is 15 amino acids.

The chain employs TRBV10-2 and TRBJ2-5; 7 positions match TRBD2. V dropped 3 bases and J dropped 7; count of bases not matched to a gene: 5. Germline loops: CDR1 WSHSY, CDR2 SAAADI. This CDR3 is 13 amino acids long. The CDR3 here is CASSESAGSTQYF. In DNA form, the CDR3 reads TGCGCCAGCAGTGAATCAGCGGGGTCGACCCAGTACTTC.

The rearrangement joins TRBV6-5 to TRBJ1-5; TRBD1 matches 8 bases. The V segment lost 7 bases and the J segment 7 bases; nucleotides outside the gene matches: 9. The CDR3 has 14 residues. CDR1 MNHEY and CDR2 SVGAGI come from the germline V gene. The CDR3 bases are TGTGCCAGCATTGGTGGACAGGGAGGACAGCCCCAGCATTTT. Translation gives CASIGGQGGQPQHF.

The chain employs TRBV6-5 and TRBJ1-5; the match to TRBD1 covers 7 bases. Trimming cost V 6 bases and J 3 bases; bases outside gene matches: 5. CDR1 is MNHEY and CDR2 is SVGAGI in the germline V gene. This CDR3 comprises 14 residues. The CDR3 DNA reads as TGTGCCAGCAGGCCCGGGACAGACAATCAGCCCCAGCATTTT. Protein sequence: CASRPGTDNQPQHF.

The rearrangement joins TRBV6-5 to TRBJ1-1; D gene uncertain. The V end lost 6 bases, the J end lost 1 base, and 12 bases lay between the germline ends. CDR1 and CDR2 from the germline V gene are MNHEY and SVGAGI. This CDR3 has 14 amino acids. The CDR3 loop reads CASRYRATNTEAFF. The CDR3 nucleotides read TGTGCCAGCAGATACAGAGCAACGAACACTGAAGCTTTCTTT.

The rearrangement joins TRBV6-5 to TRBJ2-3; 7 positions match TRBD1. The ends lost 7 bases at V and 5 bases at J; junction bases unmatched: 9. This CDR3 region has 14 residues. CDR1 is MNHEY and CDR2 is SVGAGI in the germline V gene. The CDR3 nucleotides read TGTGCCAGCACCCCCGGGACAGTGGGAGATACGCAGTATTTT. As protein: CASTPGTVGDTQYF.

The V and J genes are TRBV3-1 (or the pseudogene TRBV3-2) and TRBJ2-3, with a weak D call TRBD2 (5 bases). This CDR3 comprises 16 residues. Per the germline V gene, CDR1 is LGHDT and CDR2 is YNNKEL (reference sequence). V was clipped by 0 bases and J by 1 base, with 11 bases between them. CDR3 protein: CASSQDFDYRTDTQYF. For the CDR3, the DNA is TGTGCCAGCAGCCAAGATTTCGACTACCGCACAGATACGCAGTATTTT.

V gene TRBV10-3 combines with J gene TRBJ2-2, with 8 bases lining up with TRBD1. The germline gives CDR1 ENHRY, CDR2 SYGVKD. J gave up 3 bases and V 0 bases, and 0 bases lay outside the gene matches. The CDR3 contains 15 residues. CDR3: CAISESTGDTGELFF. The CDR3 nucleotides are TGTGCCATCAGTGAGTCGACAGGGGACACCGGGGAGCTGTTTTTT.

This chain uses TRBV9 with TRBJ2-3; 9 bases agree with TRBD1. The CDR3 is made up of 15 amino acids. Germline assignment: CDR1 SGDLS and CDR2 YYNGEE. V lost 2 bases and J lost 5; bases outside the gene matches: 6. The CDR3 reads CASSVSTGGKDTQYF. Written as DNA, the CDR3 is TGTGCCAGCAGCGTCTCGACAGGGGGTAAAGATACGCAGTATTTT.

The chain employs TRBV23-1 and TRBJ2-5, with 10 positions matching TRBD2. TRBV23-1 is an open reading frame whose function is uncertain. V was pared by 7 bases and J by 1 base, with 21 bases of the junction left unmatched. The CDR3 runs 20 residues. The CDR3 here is CASIYVESSGGPGFQETQYF. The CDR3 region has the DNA TGCGCCAGCATTTACGTCGAGAGTAGCGGGGGGCCGGGGTTCCAAGAGACCCAGTACTTC.

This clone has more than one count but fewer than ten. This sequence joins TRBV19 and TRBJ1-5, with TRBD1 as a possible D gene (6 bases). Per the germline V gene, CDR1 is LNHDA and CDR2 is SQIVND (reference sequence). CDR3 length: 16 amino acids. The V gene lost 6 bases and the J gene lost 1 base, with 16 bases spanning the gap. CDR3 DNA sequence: TGTGCCAGTAGCCCCCTTAGGGGGGGGAGCAATCAGCCCCAGCATTTT. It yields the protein CASSPLRGGSNQPQHF. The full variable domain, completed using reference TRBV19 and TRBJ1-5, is DGGITQSPKYLFRKEGQNVTLSCEQNLNHDAMYWYRQDPGQGLRLIYYSQIVNDFQKGDIAEGYSVSREKKESFPLTVTSAQKNPTAFYLCASSPLRGGSNQPQHFGDGTRLSIL.